The TCR beta chain described here comes from a study of OX40 agonist ivuxolimab in advanced cancers. Study-level information: An agonistic anti-OX40 (CD134) antibody, ivuxolimab, was used to treat the patients. The study gave patients intravenous ivuxolimab at 0.01 to 10 mg/kg every 2 weeks.

Patients were excluded for autoimmune disease history or systemic immunosuppression. TCRdb keeps only in-frame clones here, not all; method: immunoSEQ multiplex PCR. Here the sample spans around 80,000 clones, about 86% being singletons. Germline V gives CDR1 SNHLY, CDR2 FYNNEI. This CDR3 region has 16 residues. V was pared by 4 bases and J by 4 bases, with 6 bases of the junction left unmatched. The receptor was derived from an adult with an advanced solid tumor such as melanoma, head and neck, liver or kidney cancer. The specimen was CD4+ or CD8+ T cells sorted from blood, collected in a trial of the OX40 agonist ivuxolimab. The chain combines TRBV2 with TRBJ2-1, with 11 positions matching TRBD2. The CDR3 DNA is TGTGCCAGCAGTGGCCTACTAGCGGGAGCGTACAATGAGCAGTTCTTC. This sequence encodes CASSGLLAGAYNEQFF.